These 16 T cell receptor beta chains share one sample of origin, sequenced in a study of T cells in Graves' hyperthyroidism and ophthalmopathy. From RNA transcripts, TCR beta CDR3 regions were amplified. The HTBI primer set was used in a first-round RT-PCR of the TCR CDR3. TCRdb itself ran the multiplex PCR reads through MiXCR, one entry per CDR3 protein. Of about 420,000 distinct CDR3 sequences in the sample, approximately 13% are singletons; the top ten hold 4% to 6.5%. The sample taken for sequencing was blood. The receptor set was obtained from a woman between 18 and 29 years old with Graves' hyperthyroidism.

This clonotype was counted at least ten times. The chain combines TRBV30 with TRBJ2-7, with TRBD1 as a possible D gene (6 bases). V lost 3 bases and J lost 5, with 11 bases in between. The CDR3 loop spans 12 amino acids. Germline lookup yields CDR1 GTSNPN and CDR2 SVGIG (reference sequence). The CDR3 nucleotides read TGTGCCTGGAGCTACAGGGACCACGAGCAGTACTTC. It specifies CAWSYRDHEQYF.

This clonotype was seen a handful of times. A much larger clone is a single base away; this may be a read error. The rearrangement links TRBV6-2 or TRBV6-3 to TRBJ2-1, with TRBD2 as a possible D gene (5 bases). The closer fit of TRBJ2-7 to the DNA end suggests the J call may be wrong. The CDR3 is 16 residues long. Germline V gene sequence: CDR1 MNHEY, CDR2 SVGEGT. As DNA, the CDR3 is TGTGCCAGCAGTTTAGTGGGGAGCCGATCCTACAATGAGCAGTACTTC. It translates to CASSLVGSRSYNEQYF.

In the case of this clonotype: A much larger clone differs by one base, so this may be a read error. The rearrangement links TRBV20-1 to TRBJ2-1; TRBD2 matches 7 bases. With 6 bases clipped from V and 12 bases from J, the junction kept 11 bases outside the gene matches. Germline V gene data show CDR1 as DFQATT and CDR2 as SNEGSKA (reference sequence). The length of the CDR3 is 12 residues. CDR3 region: CSASGLVVRQFF. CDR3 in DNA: TGCAGTGCAAGCGGACTAGTAGTGAGGCAGTTCTTC.

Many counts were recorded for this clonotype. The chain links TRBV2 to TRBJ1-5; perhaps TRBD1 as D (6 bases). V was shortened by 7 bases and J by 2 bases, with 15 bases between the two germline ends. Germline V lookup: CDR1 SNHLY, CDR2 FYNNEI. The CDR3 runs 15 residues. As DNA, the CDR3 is TGTGCCAGCAAGTCAGGGGTGGGAGGCAATCAGCCCCAGCATTTT. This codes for CASKSGVGGNQPQHF.

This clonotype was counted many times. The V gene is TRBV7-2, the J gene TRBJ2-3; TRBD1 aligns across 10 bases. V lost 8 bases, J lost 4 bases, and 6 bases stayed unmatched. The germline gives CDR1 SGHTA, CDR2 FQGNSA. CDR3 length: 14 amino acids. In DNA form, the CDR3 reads TGTGCCAGCCGGGGACAGGGGTGGGCAGATACGCAGTATTTT. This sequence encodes CASRGQGWADTQYF.

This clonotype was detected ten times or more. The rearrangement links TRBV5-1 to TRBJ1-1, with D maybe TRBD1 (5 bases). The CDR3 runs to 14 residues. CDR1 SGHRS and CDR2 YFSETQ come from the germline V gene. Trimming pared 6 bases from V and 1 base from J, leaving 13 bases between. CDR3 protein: CASTAGGENTEAFF. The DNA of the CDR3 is TGCGCCAGCACCGCGGGGGGGGAGAACACTGAAGCTTTCTTT.

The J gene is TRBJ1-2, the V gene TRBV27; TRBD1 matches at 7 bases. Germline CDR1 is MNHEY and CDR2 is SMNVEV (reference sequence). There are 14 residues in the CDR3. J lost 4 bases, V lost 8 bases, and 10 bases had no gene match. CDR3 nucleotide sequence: TGTGCCAGCGGGCCCTGGGACAGCTCCTATGGCTACACCTTC. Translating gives CASGPWDSSYGYTF.

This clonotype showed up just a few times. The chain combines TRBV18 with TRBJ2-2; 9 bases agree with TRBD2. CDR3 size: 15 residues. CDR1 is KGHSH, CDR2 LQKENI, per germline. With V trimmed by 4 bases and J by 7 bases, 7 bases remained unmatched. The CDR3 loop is CASSLGLALLGELFF. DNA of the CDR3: TGTGCCAGCTCACTCGGACTAGCGTTACTCGGGGAGCTGTTTTTT.

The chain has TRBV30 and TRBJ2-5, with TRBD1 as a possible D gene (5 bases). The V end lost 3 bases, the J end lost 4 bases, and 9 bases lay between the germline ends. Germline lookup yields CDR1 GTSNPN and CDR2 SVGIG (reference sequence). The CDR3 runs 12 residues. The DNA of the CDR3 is TGTGCCTGGAGCTCCAGGGTAGAGACCCAGTACTTC. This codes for CAWSSRVETQYF.

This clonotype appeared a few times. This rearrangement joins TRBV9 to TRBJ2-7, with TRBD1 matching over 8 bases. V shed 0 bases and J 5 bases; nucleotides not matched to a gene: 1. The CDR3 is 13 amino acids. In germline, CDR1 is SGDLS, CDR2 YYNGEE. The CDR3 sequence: CASSVVTGDEQYF. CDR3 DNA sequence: TGTGCCAGCAGCGTAGTGACAGGGGACGAGCAGTACTTC.

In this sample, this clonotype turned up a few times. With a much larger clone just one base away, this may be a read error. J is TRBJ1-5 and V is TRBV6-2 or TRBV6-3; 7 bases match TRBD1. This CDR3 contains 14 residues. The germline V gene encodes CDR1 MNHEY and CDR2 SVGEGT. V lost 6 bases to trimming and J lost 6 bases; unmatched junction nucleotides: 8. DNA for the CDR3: TGTGCCAGCAGCAAAGGGGGCAGGGTTCAGCCCCAGCATTTT. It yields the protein CASSKGGRVQPQHF.

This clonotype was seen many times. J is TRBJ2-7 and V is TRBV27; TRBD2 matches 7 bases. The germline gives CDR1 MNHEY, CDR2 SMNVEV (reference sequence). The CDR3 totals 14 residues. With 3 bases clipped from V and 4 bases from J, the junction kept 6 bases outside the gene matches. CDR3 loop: CASSFATGGYEQYF. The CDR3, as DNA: TGTGCCAGCAGTTTCGCGACGGGGGGTTACGAGCAGTACTTC.

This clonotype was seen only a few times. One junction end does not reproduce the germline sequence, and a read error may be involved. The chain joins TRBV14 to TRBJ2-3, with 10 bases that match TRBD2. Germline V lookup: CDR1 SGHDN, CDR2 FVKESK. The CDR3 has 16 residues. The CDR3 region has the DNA TGTACCAGCAGTCAGCCCTCTCTAGCGGGGGCAGATACGCAGTATTTT. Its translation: CTSSQPSLAGADTQYF. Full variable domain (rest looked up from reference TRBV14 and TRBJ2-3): EAGVTQFPSHSVIEKGQTVTLRCDPISGHDNLYWYRRVMGKEIKFLLHFVKESKQDESGMPNNRFLAERTGGTYSTLKVQPAELEDSGVYFCTSSQPSLAGADTQYFGPGTRLTVL.

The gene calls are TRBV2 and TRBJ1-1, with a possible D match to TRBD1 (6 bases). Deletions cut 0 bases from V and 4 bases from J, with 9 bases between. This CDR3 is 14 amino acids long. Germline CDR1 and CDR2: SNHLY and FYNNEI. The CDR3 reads CASSEAIRGTEAFF. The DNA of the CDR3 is TGTGCCAGCAGTGAAGCCATCAGGGGCACTGAAGCTTTCTTT.

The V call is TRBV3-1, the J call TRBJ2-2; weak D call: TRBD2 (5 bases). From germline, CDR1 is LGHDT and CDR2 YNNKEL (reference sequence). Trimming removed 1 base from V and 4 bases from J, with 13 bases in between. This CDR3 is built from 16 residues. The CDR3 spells CASSQGSGFRTGELFF. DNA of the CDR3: TGTGCCAGCAGCCAAGGCTCGGGGTTTCGCACCGGGGAGCTGTTTTTT.

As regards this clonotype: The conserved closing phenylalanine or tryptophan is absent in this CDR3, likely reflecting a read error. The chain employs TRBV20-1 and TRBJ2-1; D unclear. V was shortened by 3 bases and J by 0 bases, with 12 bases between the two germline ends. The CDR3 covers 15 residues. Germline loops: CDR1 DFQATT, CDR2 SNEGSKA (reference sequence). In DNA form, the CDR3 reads TGCAGTGCTAGCCCTGGCTTCGGCTCCTACAATGAGCAGTTCCTC. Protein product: CSASPGFGSYNEQFL.